This entry is about one TCR beta chain. This may arise from a read error, as a much more abundant clone is one base away. Unique molecular identifiers were incorporated into the prepared TCRbeta library. TCRdb called the PCR reads again in MiXCR, with one record for every CDR3 protein. The data hold some 390,000 distinct CDR3 sequences, with roughly 21% observed a single time. This sample was included in a study of T-cell reconstitution after alpha-beta-depleted transplantation in children. The TCR comes from a human donor who donated a stem cell graft to a child with acute myeloid leukemia. The sample was PBMCs from the stem cell graft donor, taken from the stem cell graft.

The CDR3 DNA follows: TGTGCCATCAGTCCCCATCAGTCTGCCTACAATGGGCAGTTCTTC. This sequence encodes CAISPHQSAYNGQFF. The rearrangement links TRBV10-3 to TRBJ2-1, with D unresolved. CDR3 length: 15 residues. Germline loops: CDR1 ENHRY, CDR2 SYGVKD.